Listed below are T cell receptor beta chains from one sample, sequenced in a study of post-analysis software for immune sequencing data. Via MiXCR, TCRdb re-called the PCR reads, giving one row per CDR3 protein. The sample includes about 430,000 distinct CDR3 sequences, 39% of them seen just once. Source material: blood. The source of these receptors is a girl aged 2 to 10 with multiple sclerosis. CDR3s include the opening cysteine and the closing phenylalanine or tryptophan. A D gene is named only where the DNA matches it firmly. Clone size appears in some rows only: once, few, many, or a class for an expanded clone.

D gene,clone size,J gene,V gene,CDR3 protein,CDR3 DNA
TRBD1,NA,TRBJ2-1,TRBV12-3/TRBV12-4,CASSPRQGAYNEQFF,TGTGCCAGCAGTCCGCGACAGGGGGCCTACAATGAGCAGTTCTTC
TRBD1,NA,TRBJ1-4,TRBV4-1,CASSPTGRSEKLFF,TGCGCCAGCAGCCCGACAGGGAGATCCGAAAAACTGTTTTTT
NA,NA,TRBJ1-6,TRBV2,CASSEEARVNSPLHF,TGTGCCAGCAGTGAAGAGGCCAGGGTCAATTCACCCCTCCACTTT
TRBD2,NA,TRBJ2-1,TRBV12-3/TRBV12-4,CASRGGSGLGGNEQFF,TGTGCCAGCAGGGGGGGGTCGGGACTAGGCGGGAATGAGCAGTTCTTC
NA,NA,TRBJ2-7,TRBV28,CASSQLVREQYF,TGTGCCAGCAGCCAACTGGTTAGAGAGCAGTACTTC
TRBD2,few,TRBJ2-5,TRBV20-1,CSASWSGEQYF,TGCAGTGCTAGTTGGAGCGGGGAGCAGTACTTC
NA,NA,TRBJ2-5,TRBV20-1,CSASSPPRYF,TGCAGTGCTAGTAGTCCCCCCCGGTACTTC
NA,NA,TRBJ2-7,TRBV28,CASSFQGVGGEQYF,TGTGCCAGCAGTTTTCAGGGCGTTGGAGGCGAGCAGTACTTC
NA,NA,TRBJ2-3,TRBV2,CASSDLSRVTDTQYF,TGTGCCAGCAGTGATCTCTCCCGGGTCACAGATACGCAGTATTTT
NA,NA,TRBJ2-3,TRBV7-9,CASSFGILASTDTQYF,TGTGCCAGCAGCTTCGGGATTTTGGCTAGCACAGATACGCAGTATTTT
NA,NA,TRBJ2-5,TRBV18,CASSPEGSETQYF,TGTGCCAGCTCACCTGAGGGCTCAGAGACCCAGTACTTC
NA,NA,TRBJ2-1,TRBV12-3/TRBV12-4,CASSIERGSAHEQFF,TGTGCCAGCAGTATCGAGAGGGGATCAGCCCATGAGCAGTTCTTC
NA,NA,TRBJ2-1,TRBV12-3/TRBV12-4,CASSLRQKGHGQFF,TGTGCCAGCAGTTTACGACAGAAGGGCCATGGGCAGTTCTTC
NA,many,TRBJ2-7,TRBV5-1,CASSPRAGEDEQYF,TGCGCCAGCAGCCCCCGGGCAGGGGAGGACGAGCAGTACTTC
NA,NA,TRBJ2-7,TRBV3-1,CASSPRLARVYEQYF,TGTGCCAGCAGCCCTCGCTTGGCCAGGGTCTACGAGCAGTACTTC
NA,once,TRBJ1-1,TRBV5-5,CASSLRTVAEAFF,TGTGCCAGCAGCTTGAGGACAGTCGCTGAAGCTTTCTTT
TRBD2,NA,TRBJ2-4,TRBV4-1,CASSQDASGGEDIQYF,TGCGCCAGCAGCCAAGATGCTAGCGGGGGGGAAGACATTCAGTACTTC
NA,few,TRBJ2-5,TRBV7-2,CASSTYAETQYF,TGTGCCAGCAGCACATACGCGGAGACCCAGTACTTC
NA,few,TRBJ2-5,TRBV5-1,CASSPGDSLQETQYF,TGCGCCAGCAGCCCGGGGGACAGCCTCCAAGAGACCCAGTACTTC
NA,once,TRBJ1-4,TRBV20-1,CSARDGWGKNRRLREKLFF,TGCAGTGCTAGAGATGGATGGGGCAAAAACAGGCGCCTAAGGGAAAAACTGTTTTTT
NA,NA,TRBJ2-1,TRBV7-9,CASSSDGSSYNEQFF,TGTGCCAGCAGCTCGGACGGGAGCTCCTACAATGAGCAGTTCTTC
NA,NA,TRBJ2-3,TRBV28,CASSLWDTQYF,TGTGCCAGCAGTTTGTGGGATACGCAGTATTTT
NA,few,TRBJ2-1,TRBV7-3,CASSPRWGGTMNNEQFF,TGTGCCAGCAGCCCCAGGTGGGGTGGGACGATGAACAATGAGCAGTTCTTC
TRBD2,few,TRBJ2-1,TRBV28,CASRIGTSAPNEQFF,TGTGCCAGCAGGATAGGGACTAGCGCTCCCAATGAGCAGTTCTTC
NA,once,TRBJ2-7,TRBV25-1,CASSGTDGHYEQYF,TGTGCCAGCAGTGGAACGGACGGTCACTACGAGCAGTACTTC
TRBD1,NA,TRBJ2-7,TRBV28,CASSLPDRAKQYF,TGTGCCAGCAGTTTGCCCGACAGGGCAAAGCAGTACTTC
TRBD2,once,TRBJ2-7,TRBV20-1,CSARDSFAGGSYEQYF,TGCAGTGCTAGAGACTCGTTTGCGGGAGGGTCCTACGAGCAGTACTTC
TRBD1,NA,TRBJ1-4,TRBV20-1,CSARAVTGGELFF,TGCAGTGCTAGAGCCGTAACAGGGGGCGAACTGTTTTTT
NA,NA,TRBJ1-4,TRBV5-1,CASSLEQPREKLFF,TGCGCCAGCAGCTTGGAACAGCCGAGGGAAAAACTGTTTTTT
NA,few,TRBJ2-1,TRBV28,CASTPPSSSEQFF,TGTGCCAGCACTCCTCCCTCCTCTAGTGAGCAGTTCTTC
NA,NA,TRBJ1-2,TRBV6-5,CASSHDRVRGYGYTF,TGTGCCAGCAGCCATGATAGGGTTCGTGGCTATGGCTACACCTTC
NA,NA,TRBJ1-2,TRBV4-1,CASSQGTYYGCTF,TGCGCCAGCAGCCAAGGGACATACTATGGCTGCACCTTC
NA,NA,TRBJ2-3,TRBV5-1,CASSIGSGTVTDTQYF,TGCGCCAGCAGCATCGGATCCGGGACGGTCACAGATACGCAGTATTTT
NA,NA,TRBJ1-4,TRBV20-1,CSARDAGGTNEKLFF,TGCAGTGCTAGAGATGCGGGGGGAACTAATGAAAAACTGTTTTTT
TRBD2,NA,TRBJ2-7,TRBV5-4,CASSLELAGVYEQYF,TGTGCCAGCAGCTTGGAGCTAGCGGGAGTGTACGAGCAGTACTTC
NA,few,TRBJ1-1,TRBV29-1,CSVEVDTEAFF,TGCAGCGTTGAAGTAGACACTGAAGCTTTCTTT
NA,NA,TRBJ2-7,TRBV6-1,CASSEAPGGRNEQYF,TGTGCCAGCAGTGAAGCACCAGGGGGGAGGAACGAGCAGTACTTC
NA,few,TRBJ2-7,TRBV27,CASSQGRTGYEQYF,TGTGCCAGCAGTCAAGGCCGGACGGGCTACGAGCAGTACTTC
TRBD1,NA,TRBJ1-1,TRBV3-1,CASSPRDRVRTEAFF,TGTGCCAGCAGCCCCCGGGACAGGGTACGTACTGAAGCTTTCTTT